A single sample gave rise to the 22 T cell receptor beta chains below, sequenced in a study of OX40 agonist ivuxolimab in advanced cancers. The assay was immunoSEQ multiplex PCR, and TCRdb's table has in-frame clones only and misses some. The data show 86,000 or so clones, roughly 92% seen once. The material was CD4+ or CD8+ T cells sorted from blood, obtained in a trial of the OX40 agonist ivuxolimab. The receptors were sampled from an adult with an advanced solid tumor such as melanoma, head and neck, liver or kidney cancer.

The J gene is TRBJ1-2, the V gene TRBV25-1; 12 bases are shared with TRBD1. In germline, CDR1 is MGHDK, CDR2 SYGVNS. V was pared by 3 bases and J by 5 bases, with 7 bases of the junction left unmatched. The CDR3 covers 16 residues. CDR3 coding DNA: TGTGCCAGCAGTGACCCGGGGACAGGGGGCGCGTATGGCTACACCTTC. The encoded protein is CASSDPGTGGAYGYTF.

V gene TRBV18 combines with J gene TRBJ2-1; D gene uncertain. Looked up from germline, CDR1 is KGHSH and CDR2 is LQKENI. This CDR3 comprises 13 residues. The V and J ends lost 1 base and 4 bases respectively, with 5 bases between them. The CDR3 spells CASSPQGYNEQFF. CDR3 nucleotides: TGTGCCAGCTCACCACAGGGATACAATGAGCAGTTCTTC.

The V gene is TRBV6-4, the J gene TRBJ2-3; weak D call: TRBD2 (5 bases). The CDR3 is made up of 15 amino acids. The germline V gene encodes CDR1 MRHNA and CDR2 SNTAGT. The ends were cut back, 0 bases at V and 2 bases at J, with 9 bases in the middle. Here the CDR3 DNA reads TGTGCCAGCAGTGACTCCGCGGGCTCCACAGATACGCAGTATTTT. This gives the protein CASSDSAGSTDTQYF.

This chain links TRBV2 with TRBJ2-7; D remains ambiguous. V was trimmed by 2 bases and J by 7 bases, leaving 15 bases between them. Germline V gives CDR1 SNHLY, CDR2 FYNNEI. The CDR3 contains 14 residues. The CDR3 coding sequence is TGTGCCAGCAGTGAAAGCCGGACGGTAGGGGAGCAGTACTTC. This codes for CASSESRTVGEQYF.

The chain couples TRBV11-2 to TRBJ2-3; D ambiguous. Germline-derived CDR1 and CDR2 are SGHAT and FQNNGV. The CDR3 has 13 amino acids. Trimming took off 6 bases at V and 10 bases at J, with 17 bases between the two ends. CDR3 nucleotides: TGTGCCAGCAGTCGGACCTCTGAGACGGCGCAGTATTTT. Translation: CASSRTSETAQYF.

The rearrangement links TRBV5-4 to TRBJ2-7, with TRBD1 matching over 9 bases. Losses at the gene ends were 3 bases for V and 0 bases for J; bases not matched to a gene: 7. The CDR3 covers 16 residues. Germline CDR1 is SGHNT and CDR2 is YYREEE (reference sequence). CDR3 nucleotide sequence: TGTGCCAGCAGCTCGGGACAGGGTTCGAGCTCCTACGAGCAGTACTTC. Encoded protein: CASSSGQGSSSYEQYF.

The rearrangement links TRBV6-5 to TRBJ2-1; no clear D. Germline V gene data show CDR1 as MNHEY and CDR2 as SVGAGI. CDR3 size: 13 residues. V was trimmed by 2 bases and J by 6 bases, leaving 8 bases between them. CDR3 residues: CASSYLPSNEQFF. The DNA of the CDR3 is TGTGCCAGCAGTTACCTTCCCTCCAATGAGCAGTTCTTC.

The chain carries TRBV9 and TRBJ2-5; 12 bases agree with TRBD2. Looked up from germline, CDR1 is SGDLS and CDR2 is YYNGEE. The J segment lost 5 bases and the V segment lost 2 bases, leaving 7 bases of the junction unmatched. The CDR3 contains 16 residues. Here the CDR3 DNA reads TGTGCCAGCAGCGTTGCTAGCGGGGGGGCCTGGGAGACCCAGTACTTC. Translated: CASSVASGGAWETQYF.

This clone was seen just once. The rearrangement joins TRBV2 to TRBJ2-7; possibly TRBD1 for D (6 bases). The CDR3 runs to 14 residues. V lost 7 bases to trimming and J lost 2 bases, with 15 bases between them. Per germline, CDR1 SNHLY and CDR2 FYNNEI. The DNA of the CDR3 is TGTGCCAGCAACCGACAGGCAGGGGCCTACGAGCAGTACTTC. It codes for CASNRQAGAYEQYF. The complete variable domain, with remaining parts taken from reference TRBV2 and TRBJ2-7, reads EPEVTQTPSHQVTQMGQEVILRCVPISNHLYFYWYRQILGQKVEFLVSFYNNEISEKSEIFDDQFSVERPDGSNFTLKIRSTKLEDSAMYFCASNRQAGAYEQYFGPGTRLTVT.

The chain combines TRBV30 with TRBJ2-3, with 7 bases that match TRBD2. CDR3 length: 16 amino acids. V gave up 3 bases and J gave up 4 bases; unmatched junction bases: 13. From germline, CDR1 is GTSNPN and CDR2 SVGIG (reference sequence). CDR3 sequence: CAWSPRSGMASDTQYF. CDR3 in DNA: TGTGCCTGGAGCCCGAGGAGCGGGATGGCATCAGATACGCAGTATTTT.

The V call is TRBV27, the J call TRBJ1-1; D is possibly TRBD1 (6 bases). V was cut by 0 bases and J by 6 bases, with 14 bases left in between. Germline V lookup: CDR1 MNHEY, CDR2 SMNVEV (reference sequence). This CDR3 is 15 amino acids long. DNA of the CDR3: TGTGCCAGCAGTTTATCGGGGCAGGGGTGGGCTGAAGCTTTCTTT. It translates to CASSLSGQGWAEAFF.

The CDR3 DNA follows: TGTGCCAGCAGGTCGACAAGCACAGATACGCAGTATTTT. This codes for CASRSTSTDTQYF. The rearrangement joins TRBV27 to TRBJ2-3; D not certain. V lost 6 bases and J 0 bases, leaving 7 bases between the germline ends. There are 13 residues in the CDR3. From germline, CDR1 is MNHEY and CDR2 SMNVEV (reference sequence).

The chain uses TRBV5-4 and TRBJ2-2; TRBD1 might be the D (8 bases). Germline V gives CDR1 SGHNT, CDR2 YYREEE (reference sequence). This CDR3 is built from 15 residues. V was clipped by 2 bases and J by 3 bases, with 11 bases between them. The CDR3 loop reads CASSFTGGDTGELFF. The CDR3 DNA reads as TGTGCCAGCAGCTTTACAGGGGGGGACACCGGGGAGCTGTTTTTT.

The chain couples TRBV6-1 to TRBJ1-4; possibly TRBD1 for D (5 bases). V was clipped by 6 bases and J by 4 bases, with 9 bases between them. Germline V CDR1 and CDR2: MNHNS, SASEGT. This CDR3 comprises 13 residues. CDR3 in amino acids: CASRWQGNEKLFF. The CDR3 nucleotides are TGTGCCAGCAGGTGGCAGGGTAATGAAAAACTGTTTTTT.

The gene calls are TRBV18 and TRBJ1-1; D may be TRBD1 (6 bases). Germline CDR1 reads KGHSH; CDR2 reads LQKENI. This CDR3 region has 14 residues. With 4 bases removed from V and 3 bases from J, the gap between germline ends came to 12 bases. The CDR3 bases are TGTGCCAGCTCACGGCAGGGGCGGGACACTGAAGCTTTCTTT. This translates into CASSRQGRDTEAFF.

This chain connects TRBV18 to TRBJ1-5; D may be TRBD1 (5 bases). Germline values: CDR1 KGHSH, CDR2 LQKENI. V lost 6 bases to trimming and J lost 5 bases, with 11 bases between them. The CDR3 is made up of 13 amino acids. The CDR3 loop reads CASSRDGDQPQHF. For the CDR3, the DNA is TGTGCCAGCTCCCGGGACGGTGATCAGCCCCAGCATTTT.

The V and J genes are TRBV6-1 and TRBJ2-3; maybe TRBD1 (5 bases). Trimming removed 6 bases from V and 5 bases from J, with 9 bases in between. CDR1 MNHNS and CDR2 SASEGT come from the germline V gene. The CDR3 spans 12 residues. In DNA form, the CDR3 reads TGTGCCAGCAGGTACCAGGGAGATACGCAGTATTTT. This encodes CASRYQGDTQYF.

J is TRBJ1-1 and V is TRBV7-2; unclear D gene. The CDR3 has 14 amino acids. Deletions cut 6 bases from V and 0 bases from J, with 11 bases between. Germline CDR1 is SGHTA and CDR2 is FQGNSA. The CDR3 DNA reads TGTGCCAGCAGTAGGAGGGTGATGAACACTGAAGCTTTCTTT. Amino acid sequence: CASSRRVMNTEAFF.

The chain carries TRBV5-4 and TRBJ1-1, with TRBD1 matching over 10 bases. V dropped 4 bases and J dropped 5; count of bases not matched to a gene: 20. Germline values: CDR1 SGHNT, CDR2 YYREEE (reference sequence). The CDR3 sequence is 19 residues long. The CDR3 coding sequence is TGTGCCAGCAGCCAGCTTAGGGGTGGGGACAGGGGCGGTGGTACTGAAGCTTTCTTT. Translating it yields CASSQLRGGDRGGGTEAFF.

The rearrangement uses TRBV4-1 and TRBJ1-2; 7 bases map to TRBD1. Germline CDR1 MGHRA, CDR2 YSYEKL. CDR3 length: 19 residues. J was trimmed by 2 bases and V by 3 bases; bases with no gene match: 18. The CDR3 coding sequence is TGCGCCAGCAGCCAGGCCTCAGGGGGAAACTACCCCCCCAACTATGGCTACACCTTC. Its protein product is CASSQASGGNYPPNYGYTF.

The DNA for the CDR3 is TGTGCCAGCAGTTACTCAACCTCACTTTGGGGCGAGCAGTACTTC. Translation: CASSYSTSLWGEQYF. V and J are TRBV6-6 and TRBJ2-7; D unclear. In germline, CDR1 is MNHNY, CDR2 SVGAGI (reference sequence). V was cut by 0 bases and J by 6 bases, with 15 bases left in between. The CDR3 runs 15 residues.

The J gene is TRBJ2-6, the V gene TRBV11-2; D is unclear. In germline, CDR1 is SGHAT, CDR2 FQNNGV. The CDR3 covers 13 residues. V gave up 1 base and J gave up 2 bases, with 0 bases separating them. The CDR3 region is CASSLAGANVLTF. The CDR3 DNA follows: TGTGCCAGCAGCTTAGCTGGGGCCAACGTCCTGACTTTC.